The 30 T cell receptor beta chains below all came from one sample that was sequenced in a study of blood T cell repertoires in COVID-19. Only in-frame clones appear in the TCRdb table, and some are missing; sequencing was by immunoSEQ multiplex PCR. The data hold approximately 130,000 clones, with around four fifths observed a single time. The sequencing sample was made of peripheral blood. The receptors shown here come from a human donor in a cohort sampled during active COVID-19.

The chain uses TRBV24-1 and TRBJ2-5; 15 nucleotides match TRBD2. Germline CDR1 and CDR2: KGHDR and SFDVKD. The CDR3 covers 16 residues. V lost 3 bases, J lost 5 bases, and 3 bases stayed unmatched. CDR3 coding DNA: TGTGCCACCAGTGATGGGACTAGCGGGAGGAGTGAGACCCAGTACTTC. It specifies CATSDGTSGRSETQYF.

This clone has just one count. CDR3 DNA: TGTGCCACCAGCGGACAGGGAGGACAGCCCCAGCATTTT. As protein: CATSGQGGQPQHF. V is TRBV15 and J is TRBJ1-5, with 8 bases matching TRBD1. Germline V gene lookup returns CDR1 LNHNV and CDR2 YYDKDF (reference sequence). CDR3 length: 13 residues. The V gene end was trimmed by 5 bases and the J gene end by 7 bases; junction bases not matched to a gene: 4.

The V gene is TRBV19, the J gene TRBJ1-4; 10 nucleotides line up with TRBD1. The CDR3 spans 15 residues. V was pared by 4 bases and J by 5 bases, with 4 bases of the junction left unmatched. Per germline, CDR1 LNHDA and CDR2 SQIVND (reference sequence). The CDR3 DNA reads TGTGCCAGTAGTACGCGACAGGGGGCGAATGAAAAACTGTTTTTT. Its translation is CASSTRQGANEKLFF.

The rearrangement links TRBV19 to TRBJ1-2; 7 nucleotides match TRBD1. The CDR3 runs to 14 residues. CDR1 is LNHDA and CDR2 is SQIVND in the germline V gene (reference sequence). J was trimmed by 6 bases and V by 6 bases; bases with no gene match: 10. In DNA, the CDR3 is TGTGCCAGTAGGTTGACAGGGAAGGGCCATGGCTACACCTTC. It encodes CASRLTGKGHGYTF.

This clone was seen once. V gene TRBV24-1 combines with J gene TRBJ2-1; 12 bases are a match to TRBD2. Germline V lookup: CDR1 KGHDR, CDR2 SFDVKD. J gave up 6 bases and V 9 bases, and 8 bases lay outside the gene matches. This CDR3 has 15 residues. CDR3 residues: CATGLTSGGLNEQFF. The CDR3 DNA is TGTGCCACCGGGTTGACTAGCGGGGGCCTCAATGAGCAGTTCTTC.

V and J are TRBV19 and TRBJ1-5; weak D call: TRBD1 (6 bases). The V and J ends lost 2 bases and 4 bases respectively, with 9 bases between them. CDR3 length equals 14 residues. The germline V gene has CDR1 LNHDA and CDR2 SQIVND (reference sequence). As DNA, the CDR3 is TGTGCCAGTAGTATATATAGGGGGAATCAGCCCCAGCATTTT. It translates to CASSIYRGNQPQHF.

The genes are TRBV14 and TRBJ2-3; 7 nucleotides line up with TRBD2. Trimming took 6 bases from V and 5 from J; bases not matched to a gene: 2. CDR3 length: 12 amino acids. Germline V CDR1 and CDR2: SGHDN, FVKESK. CDR3 nucleotide sequence: TGTGCCAGCAGATCGGGGGGAGATACGCAGTATTTT. Protein: CASRSGGDTQYF.

The gene calls are TRBV7-8 and TRBJ2-3; 15 bases match TRBD2. V was clipped by 4 bases and J by 2 bases; unmatched bases: 7. The V gene's germline CDR1 is SGHVS and CDR2 FQNEAQ. This CDR3 region has 18 residues. This CDR3 reads CASSSSGLAGGDTDTQYF. CDR3 DNA: TGTGCCAGCAGCTCATCCGGACTAGCGGGAGGGGACACAGATACGCAGTATTTT.

The chain links TRBV7-2 to TRBJ1-6; 8 positions agree with TRBD1. The CDR3 is 15 residues long. Germline V gene sequence: CDR1 SGHTA, CDR2 FQGNSA. J gave up 10 bases and V 2 bases, and 7 bases lay outside the gene matches. This chain's CDR3 is CASSLLGQGGSPLHF. CDR3 nucleotide sequence: TGTGCCAGCAGCTTATTAGGACAGGGTGGATCACCCCTCCACTTT.

The chain combines TRBV28 with TRBJ2-1, with TRBD2 matching 9 bases. The CDR3 has 16 residues. With 7 bases clipped from V and 10 bases from J, the junction kept 17 bases outside the gene matches. Germline CDR1 reads MDHEN; CDR2 reads SYDVKM. The CDR3 spells CASTYSRLAGIGEQFF. The CDR3 DNA follows: TGTGCCAGCACTTACTCTCGGCTAGCGGGAATAGGGGAGCAGTTCTTC. Looking up the rest from reference TRBV28 and TRBJ2-1 gives the full variable domain: DVKVTQSSRYLVKRTGEKVFLECVQDMDHENMFWYRQDPGLGLRLIYFSYDVKMKEKGDIPEGYSVSREKKERFSLILESASTNQTSMYLCASTYSRLAGIGEQFFGPGTRLTVL.

V gene TRBV27 combines with J gene TRBJ1-6; no clear D gene. Per the germline V gene, CDR1 is MNHEY and CDR2 is SMNVEV (reference sequence). There are 14 residues in the CDR3. V was trimmed by 3 bases and J by 9 bases, leaving 12 bases between them. The CDR3 nucleotides are TGTGCCAGCAGTTTCGGGAGGGTGGGTTCACCCCTCCACTTT. This encodes CASSFGRVGSPLHF.

The chain couples TRBV28 to TRBJ2-5; TRBD2 matches 9 bases. The V gene's germline CDR1 is MDHEN and CDR2 SYDVKM. V trimming: 6 bases; J trimming: 4 bases; junction bases outside the gene matches: 15. This CDR3 has 17 residues. The CDR3 reads CASRDLTAREGRETQYF. CDR3 DNA sequence: TGTGCCAGCAGAGACCTCACGGCGCGGGAGGGTCGAGAGACCCAGTACTTC.

V gene TRBV28 combines with J gene TRBJ2-5, with 10 positions matching TRBD2. CDR3 length: 12 residues. V was clipped by 3 bases and J by 12 bases; unmatched bases: 4. In germline, CDR1 is MDHEN, CDR2 SYDVKM. The CDR3 region is CASSFTSGREYF. As DNA, the CDR3 is TGTGCCAGCAGTTTCACCAGCGGGAGGGAGTACTTC.

The rearrangement uses TRBV28 and TRBJ1-4, with 8 nucleotides matching TRBD1. V shed 6 bases, J shed 3 bases, and the junction held 3 bases outside the gene matches. This CDR3 contains 14 residues. Germline assignment: CDR1 MDHEN and CDR2 SYDVKM. The CDR3 region is CASRNRGANEKLFF. DNA for the CDR3: TGTGCCAGCAGGAACAGGGGGGCTAATGAAAAACTGTTTTTT.

The chain combines TRBV5-1 with TRBJ2-2; D is unresolved. Deletions cut 7 bases from V and 4 bases from J, with 17 bases between. This CDR3 is 15 amino acids long. Per germline, CDR1 SGHRS and CDR2 YFSETQ. CDR3 sequence reads: CASAALTPATGELFF. The CDR3 DNA sequence: TGCGCCAGCGCGGCCCTGACTCCTGCCACCGGGGAGCTGTTTTTT.

The V call is TRBV7-8, the J call TRBJ2-7; D gene ambiguous. Per the germline V gene, CDR1 is SGHVS and CDR2 is FQNEAQ. The V and J ends lost 1 base and 1 base respectively, with 14 bases between them. This CDR3 has 16 residues. The CDR3 is CASSLVTNRKSYEQYF. CDR3 bases: TGTGCCAGCAGCTTAGTAACCAATAGAAAGTCCTACGAGCAGTACTTC.

V gene TRBV4-3 combines with J gene TRBJ2-5; D is perhaps TRBD1 (6 bases). Trimming shortened V by 0 bases and J by 5 bases, and 10 bases separated the two germline ends. Germline loops: CDR1 LGHNA, CDR2 YSLEER. This CDR3 spans 14 amino acids. The CDR3 DNA follows: TGCGCCAGCAGCCAAGATTACAGGGACGAGACCCAGTACTTC. It yields the protein CASSQDYRDETQYF.

This chain links TRBV7-3 with TRBJ1-1; 7 nucleotides align to TRBD1. CDR3 size: 15 residues. Germline CDR1 SGHTA, CDR2 FQGTGA. V shed 3 bases and J 6 bases; nucleotides not matched to a gene: 10. The CDR3 nucleotides read TGTGCCAGCAGCTTTATTACTGAGGGGGCCGCTGAAGCTTTCTTT. As protein: CASSFITEGAAEAFF.

The V and J genes are TRBV19 and TRBJ2-3; tentative D call: TRBD1 (5 bases). Looked up from germline, CDR1 is LNHDA and CDR2 is SQIVND (reference sequence). V lost 5 bases, J lost 0 bases, and 36 bases lay in between. CDR3 length: 23 amino acids. The CDR3 DNA reads TGTGCCAGTAGTCCCGCTGGGCAGGGATACGCTGCTGCTGATTATGCTAGCACAGATACGCAGTATTTT. This translates into CASSPAGQGYAAADYASTDTQYF.

V gene TRBV9 combines with J gene TRBJ2-5, with a tentative D call TRBD2 (6 bases). CDR1 and CDR2 (germline): SGDLS, YYNGEE. V was trimmed by 4 bases and J by 4 bases, leaving 17 bases between them. There are 15 residues in the CDR3. The CDR3 DNA sequence: TGTGCCAGCAGCTCTCGACTGGGGGGAGGAGAGACCCAGTACTTC. It translates to CASSSRLGGGETQYF.

J is TRBJ2-5 and V is TRBV5-6, with D perhaps TRBD1 (6 bases). CDR3 length equals 14 residues. Germline V CDR1 and CDR2: SGHDT, YYEEEE. The germline V and J ends were trimmed by 4 bases and 3 bases, with 13 bases remaining between them. The CDR3 protein is CASSTPRTEETQYF. Written as DNA, the CDR3 is TGTGCCAGCAGCACCCCACGGACAGAAGAGACCCAGTACTTC.

The V gene is TRBV14, the J gene TRBJ2-1; the D is unclear. Trimming cost V 1 base and J 0 bases, with 10 bases left between them. The CDR3 extends over 16 amino acids. In germline, CDR1 is SGHDN, CDR2 FVKESK. DNA of the CDR3: TGTGCCAGCAGCCAAGTCGCGTTGAGCTCCTACAATGAGCAGTTCTTC. Protein sequence: CASSQVALSSYNEQFF.

In DNA, the CDR3 is TGCGCCAGCAGCCAAGGGTCAGGACGAGGGTCTTGGGGGACCCAGTACTTC. This encodes CASSQGSGRGSWGTQYF. This chain uses TRBV4-1 with TRBJ2-5; weak D call: TRBD2 (5 bases). V shed 1 base and J shed 7 bases, with 22 bases lying between them. The CDR3 length is 17 residues. The germline V gene has CDR1 MGHRA and CDR2 YSYEKL.

This chain uses TRBV7-2 with TRBJ1-4, with 7 bases identical to TRBD1. CDR1 is SGHTA and CDR2 is FQGNSA in the germline V gene. Trimming took 1 base from V and 8 from J; bases not matched to a gene: 7. The CDR3 totals 15 residues. CDR3 nucleotides: TGTGCCAGCAGCTTAGAAGGGGGCCAAGGGGAAAAACTGTTTTTT. Amino acid sequence: CASSLEGGQGEKLFF. The variable domain in full, with the rest retrieved from reference TRBV7-2 and TRBJ1-4, is GAGVSQSPSNKVTEKGKDVELRCDPISGHTALYWYRQSLGQGLEFLIYFQGNSAPDKSGLPSDRFSAERTGGSVSTLTIQRTQQEDSAVYLCASSLEGGQGEKLFFGSGTQLSVL.

This clone appeared a few times. The chain is built from TRBV4-1 and TRBJ2-7, with 9 nucleotides matching TRBD2. The junction had 7 bases not matched to a gene; V was cut back by 4 bases and J by 0 bases. Germline CDR1 is MGHRA and CDR2 is YSYEKL. CDR3 size: 16 residues. Here the CDR3 reads CASSPSRLADSYEQYF. For the CDR3, the DNA is TGCGCCAGCAGCCCAAGCAGACTAGCGGACTCCTACGAGCAGTACTTC.

The chain is built from TRBV3-1 (or the pseudogene TRBV3-2) and TRBJ2-5; 7 nucleotides align to TRBD1. Germline lookup yields CDR1 LGHDT and CDR2 YNNKEL (reference sequence). V was clipped by 5 bases and J by 4 bases; unmatched bases: 4. There are 13 residues in the CDR3. CDR3 region: CASSSSGGETQYF. The CDR3 DNA sequence: TGTGCCAGCAGCTCCTCAGGGGGAGAGACCCAGTACTTC.

V and J are TRBV6-6 and TRBJ1-5; D possibly corresponds to TRBD1 (5 bases). Germline lookup yields CDR1 MNHNY and CDR2 SVGAGI (reference sequence). V lost 5 bases, J lost 8 bases, and 13 bases lay in between. There are 13 residues in the CDR3. CDR3 loop: CASSMDTLKPQHF. The CDR3 DNA reads as TGTGCCAGCAGTATGGACACGTTGAAGCCCCAGCATTTT.

The CDR3 spells CASSEQSTDTQYF. CDR3 bases: TGTGCCAGCAGTGAACAAAGCACAGATACGCAGTATTTT. J is TRBJ2-3 and V is TRBV6-4; the D is unclear. The CDR3 consists of 13 residues. Germline V lookup: CDR1 MRHNA, CDR2 SNTAGT. Trimming left V 3 bases short and J 0 bases short, with 4 bases between.

This clone was observed once. V and J are TRBV5-1 and TRBJ1-1, with D possibly matching TRBD1 (6 bases). Germline V CDR1 and CDR2: SGHRS, YFSETQ. The CDR3 contains 14 residues. Trimming left V 5 bases short and J 4 bases short, with 15 bases between. Here the CDR3 DNA reads TGCGCCAGCAGTCGACAGGTGGAAGGCACTGAAGCTTTCTTT. Encoded protein: CASSRQVEGTEAFF.

The chain carries TRBV24-1 and TRBJ2-3; a weak D match, TRBD1 (7 bases). Germline-derived CDR1 and CDR2 are KGHDR and SFDVKD. Trimming removed 4 bases at V and 1 base at J, with 14 bases between. This CDR3 comprises 16 residues. The CDR3 loop reads CATSDTDREGTDTQYF. CDR3 sequence (DNA): TGTGCCACCAGTGACACCGACAGGGAGGGCACAGATACGCAGTATTTT.